What follows are 13 T cell receptor beta chains derived from one specimen sequenced in a study of OX40 agonist ivuxolimab in advanced cancers. Profiled with immunoSEQ multiplex PCR; TCRdb holds only in-frame clones, not every one. Of approximately 83,000 clones listed, 81% are singletons. Material: CD4+ or CD8+ T cells sorted from blood, obtained in a trial of the OX40 agonist ivuxolimab. These receptors were taken from an adult with an advanced solid tumor such as melanoma, head and neck, liver or kidney cancer.

This clone was detected once. V and J are TRBV7-3 and TRBJ2-3; D possibly matches TRBD1 or TRBD2 (5 bases each). Per the germline V gene, CDR1 is SGHTA and CDR2 is FQGTGA. V lost 5 bases and J 4 bases, leaving 16 bases between the germline ends. The length of the CDR3 is 15 residues. The CDR3 DNA reads as TGTGCCAGCAGCCGAGTCCGGGGCCTCCCAGATACGCAGTATTTT. Its translation is CASSRVRGLPDTQYF.

Concerning this clone itself: This CDR3 is also generated by other DNA sequences in the sample. The chain has TRBV29-1 and TRBJ1-1; D is ambiguous. The CDR3 is 11 amino acids. Trimming took off 3 bases at V and 5 bases at J, with 7 bases between the two ends. The germline V gene has CDR1 SQVTM and CDR2 ANQGSEA. The CDR3 nucleotides are TGCAGCGTTGAGGTAAATACTGAAGCTTTCTTT. It yields the protein CSVEVNTEAFF.

The chain employs TRBV11-2 and TRBJ2-7; D not certain. Trimming took 2 bases from V and 5 from J, leaving 19 bases between them. Looked up from germline, CDR1 is SGHAT and CDR2 is FQNNGV. This CDR3 contains 16 residues. The chain's CDR3 is CASSLFGPGSFHEQYF. The CDR3 DNA is TGTGCCAGCAGCTTATTCGGCCCAGGTTCTTTCCACGAGCAGTACTTC.

The chain joins TRBV27 to TRBJ2-7, with 7 bases aligning to TRBD1. Germline assignment: CDR1 MNHEY and CDR2 SMNVEV (reference sequence). The CDR3 is made up of 14 amino acids. V was clipped by 6 bases and J by 4 bases; unmatched bases: 9. CDR3 in DNA: TGTGCCAGCAGCCGTAGACAGGGTCTATACGAGCAGTACTTC. Residues: CASSRRQGLYEQYF.

This clone was counted only a few times. This chain joins TRBV6-5 and TRBJ2-5, with D uncertain. The V end lost 2 bases, the J end lost 4 bases, and 8 bases lay between the germline ends. The germline V gene has CDR1 MNHEY and CDR2 SVGAGI. The length of the CDR3 is 13 residues. The CDR3 protein is CASSYASAETQYF. The CDR3, as DNA: TGTGCCAGCAGTTACGCTAGTGCAGAGACCCAGTACTTC.

The V and J genes are TRBV7-9 and TRBJ1-2; D is uncertain. The V end was cut by 5 bases, the J end by 2 bases, with 9 bases between. The CDR3 spans 13 residues. The germline gives CDR1 SEHNR, CDR2 FQNEAQ (reference sequence). The CDR3, as DNA: TGTGCCAGCAGCCCAGCTGAGAACTATGGCTACACCTTC. Translation gives CASSPAENYGYTF.

The genes are TRBV11-2 and TRBJ1-2; D is unclear. Germline CDR1 and CDR2: SGHAT and FQNNGV. Trimming left V 1 base short and J 2 bases short, with 14 bases between. CDR3 length: 16 amino acids. CDR3 sequence: CASSLGGERGNYGYTF. The CDR3 nucleotides read TGTGCCAGCAGCTTAGGGGGAGAAAGAGGGAACTATGGCTACACCTTC.

The gene calls are TRBV5-6 and TRBJ1-2, with 7 positions matching TRBD1. The CDR3 extends over 14 amino acids. V trimming: 6 bases; J trimming: 0 bases; junction bases outside the gene matches: 5. The germline gives CDR1 SGHDT, CDR2 YYEEEE. CDR3 coding DNA: TGTGCCAGCATCCGGGACAGCACTAACTATGGCTACACCTTC. Its protein product is CASIRDSTNYGYTF.

This clone turned up a few times. This sequence joins TRBV5-4 and TRBJ2-7; D remains unclear. V was cut by 0 bases and J by 12 bases, with 16 bases left in between. This CDR3 comprises 13 residues. CDR1 is SGHNT and CDR2 is YYREEE in the germline V gene (reference sequence). The CDR3 sequence is CASSLDPDSLGYF. The CDR3 coding sequence is TGTGCCAGCAGCTTGGACCCCGACTCCCTTGGGTACTTC. Based on the CDR3 plus reference TRBV5-4 and TRBJ2-7, the full variable domain is ETGVTQSPTHLIKTRGQQVTLRCSSQSGHNTVSWYQQALGQGPQFIFQYYREEENGRGNFPPRFSGLQFPNYSSELNVNALELDDSALYLCASSLDPDSLGYFGPGTRLTVT.

The chain joins TRBV2 to TRBJ1-1; D is uncertain. The germline gives CDR1 SNHLY, CDR2 FYNNEI. With 5 bases removed from V and 1 base from J, the gap between germline ends came to 8 bases. The CDR3 contains 13 residues. The CDR3 region has the DNA TGTGCCAGCAGTCGGGAATCGAACACTGAAGCTTTCTTT. As protein: CASSRESNTEAFF.

The chain couples TRBV7-3 to TRBJ2-1, with D perhaps matching TRBD1 (6 bases). Between the trimmed V and J ends, which lost 2 bases and 7 bases, there was a span of 21 bases. CDR1 and CDR2 (germline): SGHTA, FQGTGA. The CDR3 contains 17 residues. In nucleotides, the CDR3 is TGTGCCAGCAGCTTACCGGGTGGGGCAGGGGCGAGGAATGAGCAGTTCTTC. It yields the protein CASSLPGGAGARNEQFF. Full variable domain (outside the CDR3, taken from reference TRBV7-3 and TRBJ2-1): GAGVSQTPSNKVTEKGKYVELRCDPISGHTALYWYRQSLGQGPEFLIYFQGTGAADDSGLPNDRFFAVRPEGSVSTLKIQRTERGDSAVYLCASSLPGGAGARNEQFFGPGTRLTVL.

CDR3 coding DNA: TGTGCCAGCAGCATTAGACAGGACTACGAGCAGTACTTC. Its translation is CASSIRQDYEQYF. V usage is TRBV6-5 and J usage is TRBJ2-7; TRBD1 is a possible D gene (6 bases). Germline lookup yields CDR1 MNHEY and CDR2 SVGAGI. The CDR3 runs 13 residues. V shed 6 bases and J shed 3 bases, with 12 bases lying between them.

Turning to this clone: This CDR3 is also generated by other DNA sequences in the sample. DNA of the CDR3: TGCGCCAGCAGCCAGGTTGGACAGAGGCTTCGTGGCTACACCTTC. Protein product: CASSQVGQRLRGYTF. The J gene is TRBJ1-2, the V gene TRBV4-1, with D possibly being TRBD1 (6 bases). The CDR3 contains 15 residues. Germline CDR1 reads MGHRA; CDR2 reads YSYEKL. Trimming cost V 3 bases and J 7 bases, with 18 bases left between them.